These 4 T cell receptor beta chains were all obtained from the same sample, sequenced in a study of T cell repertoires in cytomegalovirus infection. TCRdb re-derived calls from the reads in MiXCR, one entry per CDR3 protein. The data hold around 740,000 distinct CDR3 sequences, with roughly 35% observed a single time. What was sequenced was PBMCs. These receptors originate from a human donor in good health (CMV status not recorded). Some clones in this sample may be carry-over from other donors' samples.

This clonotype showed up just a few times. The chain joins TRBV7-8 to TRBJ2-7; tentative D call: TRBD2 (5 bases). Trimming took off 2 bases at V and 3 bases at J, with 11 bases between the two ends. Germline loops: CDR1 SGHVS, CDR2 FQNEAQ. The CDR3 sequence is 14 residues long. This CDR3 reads CASSLPEARYEQYF. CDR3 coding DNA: TGTGCCAGCAGCTTACCGGAGGCGCGCTACGAGCAGTACTTC.

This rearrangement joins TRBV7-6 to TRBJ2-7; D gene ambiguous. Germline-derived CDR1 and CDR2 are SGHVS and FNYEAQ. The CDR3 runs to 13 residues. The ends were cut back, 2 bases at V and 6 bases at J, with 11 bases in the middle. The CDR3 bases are TGTGCCAGCAGCTTAAGACATTACGGCGAGCAGTACTTC. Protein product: CASSLRHYGEQYF. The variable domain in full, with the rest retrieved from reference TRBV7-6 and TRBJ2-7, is GAGVSQSPRYKVTKRGQDVALRCDPISGHVSLYWYRQALGQGPEFLTYFNYEAQQDKSGLPNDRFSAERPEGSISTLTIQRTEQRDSAMYRCASSLRHYGEQYFGPGTRLTVT.

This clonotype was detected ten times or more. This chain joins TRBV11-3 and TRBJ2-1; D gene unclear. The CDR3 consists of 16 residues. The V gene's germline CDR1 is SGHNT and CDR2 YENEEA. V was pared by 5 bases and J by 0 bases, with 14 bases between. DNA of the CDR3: TGTGCCAGCAGCCCTGGACGGACGAGCTCCTACAATGAGCAGTTCTTC. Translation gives CASSPGRTSSYNEQFF.

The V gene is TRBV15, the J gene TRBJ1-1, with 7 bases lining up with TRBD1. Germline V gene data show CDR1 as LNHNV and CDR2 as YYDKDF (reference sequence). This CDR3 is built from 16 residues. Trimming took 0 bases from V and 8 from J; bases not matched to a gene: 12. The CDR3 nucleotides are TGTGCCACCAGCAGAGATTTAGCCCGGGACAGACCAGAAGCTTTCTTT. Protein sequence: CATSRDLARDRPEAFF.